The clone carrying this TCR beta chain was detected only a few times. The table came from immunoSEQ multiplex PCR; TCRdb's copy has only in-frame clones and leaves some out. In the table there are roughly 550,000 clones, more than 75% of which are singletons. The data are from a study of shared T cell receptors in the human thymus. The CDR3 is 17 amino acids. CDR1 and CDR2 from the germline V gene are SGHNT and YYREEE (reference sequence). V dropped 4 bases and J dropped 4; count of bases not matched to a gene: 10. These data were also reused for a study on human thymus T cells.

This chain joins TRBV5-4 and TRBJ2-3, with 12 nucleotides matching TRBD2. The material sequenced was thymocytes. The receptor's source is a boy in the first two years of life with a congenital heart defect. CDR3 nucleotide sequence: TGTGCCAGCAGCAGGACTAGCGGGAAATCCTTCGCAGATACGCAGTATTTT. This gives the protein CASSRTSGKSFADTQYF.